This T cell receptor beta chain was sequenced for a study of CD8+ T cells in alopecia areata. Study-wide points: Clonality exceeded that of normal scalp in lesional scalp, most notably in alopecia totalis/universalis. It was less clear whether patients shared TCRs than it was in mice, possibly because of HLA.

After isolation, RNA underwent reverse transcription to generate cDNA as the sequencing template. Sequencing was performed with immunoSEQ multiplex PCR; in TCRdb, only in-frame clones are kept and a portion is missing. Of roughly 100,000 clones in the sample, around three fifths were seen once. T lymphocytes (CD4+ and CD8+) were sorted from PBMCs. This CDR3 region has 11 residues. The germline CDR1 and CDR2 sequences are MGHDK and SYGVNS. Trimming pared 6 bases from V and 8 bases from J, leaving 10 bases between. On this clone itself: Its antigen is undetermined.

The receptor comes from a human donor in good health. The chain combines TRBV25-1 with TRBJ1-2; tentative D call: TRBD1 (6 bases). Sample: CD4+ T cells sorted from blood. CDR3 nucleotides: TGTGCCAGCAGGGGGGCCGGGGGCTACACCTTC. Encoded protein: CASRGAGGYTF.